Shown below are 3 T cell receptor beta chains from a single sample sequenced in a study of blood T cell repertoires in COVID-19. Profiling relied on immunoSEQ multiplex PCR, and the TCRdb table lists in-frame clones only, not all of them. The sample lists about 84,000 clones, 83% occurring once. Sample: peripheral blood. Every receptor here comes from a woman older than 75 with acute or convalescent COVID-19.

This clone was observed once. The chain employs TRBV18 and TRBJ1-1, with D maybe TRBD1 (5 bases). Trimming pared 2 bases from V and 4 bases from J, leaving 8 bases between. CDR3 length: 13 amino acids. Germline assignment: CDR1 KGHSH and CDR2 LQKENI. Written as DNA, the CDR3 is TGTGCCAGCTCACCAGAAGGGGTCACTGAAGCTTTCTTT. It translates to CASSPEGVTEAFF.

The chain has TRBV6-6 and TRBJ2-7; the match to TRBD1 covers 7 bases. The CDR3 contains 12 residues. J lost 2 bases, V lost 5 bases, and 0 bases had no gene match. Germline V gives CDR1 MNHNY, CDR2 SVGAGI (reference sequence). The DNA of the CDR3 is TGTGCCAGCAGTGGACAGGCCTACGAGCAGTACTTC. As protein: CASSGQAYEQYF.

The chain combines TRBV19 with TRBJ2-7; 10 positions agree with TRBD2. Germline CDR1 and CDR2: LNHDA and SQIVND (reference sequence). V trimming: 3 bases; J trimming: 5 bases; junction bases outside the gene matches: 4. The CDR3 is 14 residues long. The CDR3 is CASSITSGTNEQYF. The DNA of the CDR3 is TGTGCCAGTAGTATTACTAGCGGGACAAACGAGCAGTACTTC.